This TCR beta chain stems from a study of cytomegalovirus exposure and HLA in healthy donors. Regarding the study as a whole: Later, an analysis showed that TCR beta chains associated with HLA were more clonally expanded than others that were equally common. TCR beta V- and J-gene trimming, according to a later analysis, was linked to a missense DCLRE1C variant.

For this clone: Its antigen remains unidentified.

It was with 60 Vbeta and 13 Jbeta primers that the PCR ran. Libraries were prepared by immunoSEQ multiplex PCR; TCRdb keeps only in-frame clonotypes and omits some of them. The table lists about 110,000 clones, about 85% of them singletons, with under 0.3% in the top ten. The sequence was obtained from a man in his fifties or sixties in good health and CMV-seronegative. The sequenced sample was PBMCs.

CDR3 protein: CASSRGVGGFGEQYF. The DNA of the CDR3 is TGCGCCAGCAGCCGGGGGGTAGGCGGGTTCGGCGAGCAGTACTTC. V and J are TRBV4-3 and TRBJ2-7; D is perhaps TRBD2 (6 bases). The CDR3 covers 15 residues. V lost 4 bases, J lost 6 bases, and 19 bases lay in between. The germline V gene has CDR1 LGHNA and CDR2 YSLEER.